Below, 10 T cell receptor beta chains from the same sample are listed, as sequenced in a study of T cells after yellow fever vaccination (dated by TCRdb to between 2019 and 2020). The treatment or condition label of this sample denotes: live attenuated yellow fever vaccine strain. Receptor amplification or capture employed 5' RACE. Sequencer: Illumina HiSeq 2500. TCRdb trimmed public reads at Q25 via fastp, called clones via MiXCR and kept in-frame beta chains. Each CDR3 protein appears once, grouped with its most common genes and DNA. This sample holds about 580,000 distinct CDR3 sequences; about a sixth were observed only once. The leading ten clones occupy roughly 17% of the sample. The source material was PBMCs, sampled about 5 days after the first yellow fever vaccination. Receptors originate from a man younger than 35 who received the YFV17D yellow fever vaccine.

This clonotype showed up just a few times. The chain recombines TRBV4-1 with TRBJ1-2, with D possibly TRBD1 on 6 matching bases. Germline assignment: CDR1 MGHRA and CDR2 YSYEKL. The CDR3 covers 15 residues. The V end lost 0 bases, the J end lost 0 bases, and 8 bases lay between the germline ends. The chain's CDR3 is CASSQEKGANYGYTF. CDR3 nucleotide sequence: TGCGCCAGCAGCCAAGAGAAGGGGGCTAACTATGGCTACACCTTC.

This chain links TRBV7-2 with TRBJ1-6; 10 bases align to TRBD1. CDR3 size: 17 residues. Unmatched junction bases numbered 11, after V lost 4 bases and J lost 8 bases. Germline CDR1 is SGHTA and CDR2 is FQGNSA. Here the CDR3 reads CASSSGSGTGAYSPLHF. The CDR3 region has the DNA TGTGCCAGCAGCTCGGGTTCAGGGACAGGGGCTTATTCACCCCTCCACTTT.

This chain joins TRBV3-1 and TRBJ1-1; D unresolved. V lost 2 bases and J lost 0, with 10 bases in between. Germline V gives CDR1 LGHDT, CDR2 YNNKEL (reference sequence). The CDR3 runs to 15 residues. CDR3 nucleotides: TGTGCCAGCAGCCAACTGGGCCATATGAACACTGAAGCTTTCTTT. It translates to CASSQLGHMNTEAFF.

This rearrangement joins TRBV20-1 to TRBJ2-7, with D perhaps matching TRBD2 (5 bases). The CDR3 is 13 residues long. The V end lost 3 bases, the J end lost 2 bases, and 11 bases lay between the germline ends. The germline V gene encodes CDR1 DFQATT and CDR2 SNEGSKA (reference sequence). The chain's CDR3 is CSASIGVTYEQYF. DNA of the CDR3: TGCAGTGCTAGTATCGGGGTCACCTACGAGCAGTACTTC.

The chain carries TRBV7-9 and TRBJ2-2, with D perhaps TRBD1 or TRBD2 (5 bases each). CDR1 is SEHNR, CDR2 FQNEAQ, per germline (reference sequence). Trimming took 1 base from V and 7 from J, leaving 19 bases between them. The CDR3 length is 17 residues. The chain's CDR3 is CASSLGGQSSGLGELFF. The CDR3 nucleotides read TGTGCCAGCAGCTTAGGAGGCCAATCTTCGGGGCTCGGGGAGCTGTTTTTT.

This clonotype was picked up a small number of times. The chain links TRBV12-3 or TRBV12-4 to TRBJ1-1; TRBD1 might be the D (5 bases). V dropped 4 bases and J dropped 11 bases, with 14 bases sitting between them. The length of the CDR3 is 12 residues. Here the CDR3 reads CASSWGRERAFF. The CDR3 DNA reads as TGTGCCAGCAGTTGGGGACGGGAACGGGCTTTCTTT.

In its sample, this clonotype was seen a few times. The rearrangement uses TRBV4-3 and TRBJ2-3, with D possibly matching TRBD2 (5 bases). Between the trimmed V and J ends, which lost 0 bases and 5 bases, there was a span of 21 bases. Germline V CDR1 and CDR2: LGHNA, YSLEER. The CDR3 is 18 residues long. DNA for the CDR3: TGCGCCAGCAGCCAAGATGGCCCGGCGGGTGCAGAGGGAGATACGCAGTATTTT. This gives the protein CASSQDGPAGAEGDTQYF.

This clonotype was detected many times. The V call is TRBV4-3, the J call TRBJ2-1; 7 bases are a match to TRBD1. Germline-derived CDR1 and CDR2 are LGHNA and YSLEER. Trimming took 3 bases from V and 4 from J; bases not matched to a gene: 12. This CDR3 comprises 17 residues. The CDR3 DNA reads as TGCGCCAGCAGCCATGCGTATCCGGGACAGTCTTACAATGAGCAGTTCTTC. Translation: CASSHAYPGQSYNEQFF.

This clonotype appeared a few times. This chain links TRBV18 with TRBJ1-2; TRBD1 matches at 10 bases. The CDR3 is made up of 16 amino acids. After removal of 0 bases from V and 4 bases from J, the junction contained 5 bases not matched to a gene. From germline, CDR1 is KGHSH and CDR2 LQKENI. CDR3 sequence (DNA): TGTGCCAGCTCACCACCGGAGACAGGGGGCAGCTATGGCTACACCTTC. This gives the protein CASSPPETGGSYGYTF.

The genes are TRBV6-1 and TRBJ2-3, with D tentatively TRBD1 (6 bases). The V end lost 3 bases, the J end lost 0 bases, and 13 bases lay between the germline ends. CDR1 and CDR2 (germline): MNHNS, SASEGT. The CDR3 spans 16 residues. CDR3: CASSEVSGVSTDTQYF. In DNA, the CDR3 is TGTGCCAGCAGTGAGGTCTCAGGGGTGAGCACAGATACGCAGTATTTT.